One and the same sample provided the 10 T cell receptor beta chains below, sequenced in a study of monozygotic twins with inflammatory bowel disease. Using the 5' RACE reads, TCRdb records one entry per CDR3 protein without DNA. Here the sample table reports fewer than 550,000 distinct CDR3 sequences. Sequenced material: blood. The receptors here all came from a human donor with ulcerative colitis or Crohn's disease, or a healthy co-twin of an affected twin (not recorded which).

This rearrangement joins TRBV5-6 to TRBJ1-2; TCRdb indicates TRBD1, and absent DNA this call remains unverified. From germline, CDR1 is SGHDT and CDR2 YYEEEE. There are 12 residues in the CDR3. CDR3 region: CASSLQGDGYTF.

The rearrangement uses TRBV12-5 and TRBJ2-7; checking the TCRdb D call of TRBD1 is not possible without DNA. The CDR3 has 14 amino acids. Germline V CDR1 and CDR2: LGHNT, FRNRAP. The CDR3 here is CASGRTGVDYEQYF. The full variable domain, its missing parts supplied by reference TRBV12-5 and TRBJ2-7, is DARVTQTPRHKVTEMGQEVTMRCQPILGHNTVFWYRQTMMQGLELLAYFRNRAPLDDSGMPKDRFSAEMPDATLATLKIQPSEPRDSAVYFCASGRTGVDYEQYFGPGTRLTVT.

The chain recombines TRBV20-1 with TRBJ1-2. This CDR3 is built from 17 residues. Per germline, CDR1 DFQATT and CDR2 SNEGSKA (reference sequence). The CDR3 reads CSARDLAGSPMGVGYTF.

This rearrangement joins TRBV18 to TRBJ1-1. The CDR3 covers 14 residues. The V gene's germline CDR1 is KGHSH and CDR2 LQKENI. This chain's CDR3 is CASSPRTVNTEAFF.

The chain recombines TRBV5-6 with TRBJ1-2; the TRBD1 assignment by TCRdb is unverifiable without DNA. CDR3 length: 14 amino acids. Per germline, CDR1 SGHDT and CDR2 YYEEEE. The CDR3: CASSPDRGTYGYTF.

V usage is TRBV5-4 and J usage is TRBJ2-7; TCRdb names TRBD2, which stays unverified in the absence of DNA. Looked up from germline, CDR1 is SGHNT and CDR2 is YYREEE (reference sequence). CDR3 length: 16 amino acids. CDR3: CASTYIGRDRDYEQYF.

The chain links TRBV18 to TRBJ2-1. The CDR3 has 12 amino acids. Germline values: CDR1 KGHSH, CDR2 LQKENI. The CDR3 is CASSPHHNEQFF.

The chain carries TRBV9 and TRBJ2-2; TCRdb outputs TRBD1, but without DNA this stays unchecked. This CDR3 region has 14 residues. Germline V gene sequence: CDR1 SGDLS, CDR2 YYNGEE. CDR3 sequence: CASSVQGAIGELFF.

The gene calls are TRBV28 and TRBJ1-1; TCRdb returns TRBD1, unconfirmable since there is no DNA. The CDR3 totals 14 residues. Germline V lookup: CDR1 MDHEN, CDR2 SYDVKM. CDR3 amino acids: CASSFYPGNTEAFF.

CDR3 in amino acids: CASSSSTIPLPGYEQYF. The V gene is TRBV12-3 or TRBV12-4, the J gene TRBJ2-7; the TRBD1 assignment by TCRdb is unverifiable without DNA. The CDR3 runs 17 residues.